This TCR beta chain was captured by sequencing in a study of blood T cell repertoires in COVID-19 (dated by TCRdb to 2018 to 2021). In terms of the full investigation: For ImmuneRACE Cohort 3, a participant was defined as recovered based on two consecutive negative NP/OP PCR tests, clearance by a healthcare professional, or resolution of symptoms. The sample metadata nearly always contained a de-identified subject ID, COVID-19 status, age in years and sex. Samples covering the acute and convalescent phases of COVID-19 were provided by collaborators in the United States, Italy and Spain. The repertoires were released in a freely available public database meant as a resource for research on the immune response to SARS-CoV-2. Subjects who had been exposed to COVID-19, were actively infected with it, or had recovered from it provided the deeply sampled blood TCRbeta repertoires that made up the dataset. Samples came from the ongoing ImmuneRACE study (first 160 participants) plus 1,254 subjects from 6 global collaborators. The prospective study material was composed of cDNA or gDNA derived from T cells, B-cell-depleted T cells, or PBMCs. HLA class I and class II types, where available, came from metadata supplied by the sample provider rather than from assay-based typing. The investigation overall reported the following: The quantity of clinical and demographic metadata differed by source and by participant and was supplied without curation.

Regarding this clone: Its antigen remains undetermined. The sample holds no much larger clone one base away, and base qualities are not on file.

The immunoSEQ Assay, a bias-controlled multiplex PCR, was used to amplify TCRbeta CDR3 regions from genomic DNA. From the authors' description of their analysis: The number of nucleated cells in each sample was estimated from the amplification of reference gene primers within the assay. Sequence reads were collapsed and filtered to measure the absolute abundance of every unique TCRbeta CDR3 rearrangement. Productive Simpson clonality was computed per sample as the square root of Simpson's diversity index over productive rearrangements. TCRdb carries this immuneACCESS record with in-frame sequences only. Its versions omit some clonotypes, under half of them owing to an unresolved V gene in the studies checked, with the rest unexplained. V and J calls and clone size are those listed in that table; D and trimming were worked out from the DNA. Recorded for this sample are 150,000 to 200,000 clones; about 80% of them occurred a single time. Of the sample, under 20% falls within the top ten clones.

Participants in the prospective study were aged roughly 18 to 100 years, lived in 24 United States geographic areas, and enrolled through a virtual design. To assign participants to cohorts, the prospective study relied on clinical history that participants themselves reported in a screening survey and a study questionnaire. Each participant in the prospective study had whole blood, serum and a nasopharyngeal or oropharyngeal swab collected by mobile phlebotomists. Additional blood draws and questionnaires over an approximately 2-month period could optionally be provided by prospective study participants. Before DNA extraction, prospective study blood samples were shipped either frozen or at room temperature. V is reduced by 0 bases and J by 3 bases, leaving a spacing of 10 bases between them. CDR1 is given as SEHNR and CDR2 as FQNEAQ, both from the germline V gene (reference sequence). Including the terminal cysteine and phenylalanine, the CDR3 comprises 15 residues. The kept DNA is CDR3 alone, 45 bases in frame from the first base.

This TCR was sampled from a woman aged 65 to 85 in a cohort exposed to, infected with or recovered from COVID-19 (not recorded which). The sequencing input was PBMCs or T cells enriched from blood (not recorded which). Recombination connected TRBV7-9 to TRBJ2-3; the D segment could be TRBD2, given 5 matching bases. The DNA is as follows: TGTGCCAGCAGCTTAGCCGGGATAGTGACAGATACGCAGTATTTT. It encodes CASSLAGIVTDTQYF.